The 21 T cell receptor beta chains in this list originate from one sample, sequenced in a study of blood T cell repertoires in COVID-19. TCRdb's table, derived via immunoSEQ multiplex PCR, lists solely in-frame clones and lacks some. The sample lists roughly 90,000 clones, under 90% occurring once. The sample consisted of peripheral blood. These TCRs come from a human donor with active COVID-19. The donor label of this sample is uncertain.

Here the CDR3 reads CASSFRLTDTQYF. The DNA for the CDR3 is TGTGCCAGCAGCTTCCGACTTACAGATACGCAGTATTTT. This chain links TRBV7-9 with TRBJ2-3; the D is unclear. Germline V lookup: CDR1 SEHNR, CDR2 FQNEAQ (reference sequence). This CDR3 is built from 13 residues. V gave up 3 bases and J gave up 3 bases, with 7 bases separating them.

The CDR3 DNA follows: TGTGCCAGCAGTCGCGCGGGGCTCACAGATACGCAGTATTTT. As protein: CASSRAGLTDTQYF. The chain recombines TRBV6-5 with TRBJ2-3; D may be TRBD2 (6 bases). CDR1 is MNHEY and CDR2 is SVGAGI in the germline V gene. V lost 5 bases and J lost 2, with 11 bases in between. The CDR3 spans 14 residues.

CDR3 residues: CAISEQGALGNTIYF. The CDR3 DNA reads TGTGCCATCAGTGAACAGGGGGCGCTTGGAAACACCATATATTTT. The chain uses TRBV10-3 and TRBJ1-3; 9 bases line up with TRBD1. The germline gives CDR1 ENHRY, CDR2 SYGVKD. Trimming at V came to 3 bases and at J to 3 bases, leaving 3 bases not matched to a gene. CDR3 length equals 15 residues.

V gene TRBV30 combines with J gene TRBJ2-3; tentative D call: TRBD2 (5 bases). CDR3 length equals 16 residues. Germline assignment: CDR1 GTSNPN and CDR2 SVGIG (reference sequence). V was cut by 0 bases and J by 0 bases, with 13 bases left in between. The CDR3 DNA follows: TGTGCCTGGAGTGTACCTTCGAGCGGTAGCACAGATACGCAGTATTTT. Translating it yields CAWSVPSSGSTDTQYF.

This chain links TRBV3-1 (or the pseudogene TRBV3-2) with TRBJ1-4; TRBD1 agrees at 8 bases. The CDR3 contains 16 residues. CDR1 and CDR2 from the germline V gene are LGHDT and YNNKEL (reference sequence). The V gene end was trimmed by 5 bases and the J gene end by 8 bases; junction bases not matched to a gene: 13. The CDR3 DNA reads TGTGCCAGCAGCGAATACGGACAGGGATTTAAGGAAAAACTGTTTTTT. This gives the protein CASSEYGQGFKEKLFF.

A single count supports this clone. For the CDR3, the DNA is TGTGCCAGCTCACCATTAGGGGGCGGTGCGCAGTTCTTC. It is translated as CASSPLGGGAQFF. The chain carries TRBV18 and TRBJ2-1, with 7 nucleotides matching TRBD1. CDR1 and CDR2 from the germline V gene are KGHSH and LQKENI. J lost 12 bases, V lost 2 bases, and 7 bases had no gene match. The CDR3 totals 13 residues.

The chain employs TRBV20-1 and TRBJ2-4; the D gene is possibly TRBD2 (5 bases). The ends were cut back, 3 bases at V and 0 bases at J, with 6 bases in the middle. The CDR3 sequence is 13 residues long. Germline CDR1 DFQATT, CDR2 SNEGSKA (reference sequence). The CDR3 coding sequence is TGCAGTGCTAGTGGACTAGCCAAAAACATTCAGTACTTC. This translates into CSASGLAKNIQYF.

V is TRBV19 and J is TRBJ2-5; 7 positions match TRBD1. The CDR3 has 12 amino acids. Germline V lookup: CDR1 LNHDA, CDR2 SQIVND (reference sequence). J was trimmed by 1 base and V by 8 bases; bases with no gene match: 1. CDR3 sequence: CASGQAQETQYF. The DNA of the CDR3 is TGTGCCAGTGGACAGGCCCAAGAGACCCAGTACTTC.

The CDR3 coding sequence is TGTGCCAGCAGTGCGGCGACGGGGAACACCGGGGAGCTGTTTTTT. Its protein is CASSAATGNTGELFF. The genes are TRBV28 and TRBJ2-2; D unresolved. The CDR3 length is 15 residues. CDR1 is MDHEN and CDR2 is SYDVKM in the germline V gene. Trimming stripped 5 bases from V and 1 base from J, with 11 bases between.

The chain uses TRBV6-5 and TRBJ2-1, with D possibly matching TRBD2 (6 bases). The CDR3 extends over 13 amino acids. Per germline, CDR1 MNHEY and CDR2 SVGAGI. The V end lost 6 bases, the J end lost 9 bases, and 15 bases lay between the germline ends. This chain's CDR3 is CASSATSIVEQFF. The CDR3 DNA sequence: TGTGCCAGCAGCGCAACTAGCATCGTTGAGCAGTTCTTC.

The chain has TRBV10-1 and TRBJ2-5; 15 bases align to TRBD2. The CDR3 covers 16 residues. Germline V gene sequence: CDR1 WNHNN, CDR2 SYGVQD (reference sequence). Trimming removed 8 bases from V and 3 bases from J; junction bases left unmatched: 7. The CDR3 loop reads CASASGTSGGKETQYF. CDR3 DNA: TGCGCCAGCGCCTCCGGGACTAGCGGGGGGAAAGAGACCCAGTACTTC.

CDR3 DNA sequence: TGTGCCAGCAGTTTGAGAGTTAGCTCCTACGAGCAGTACTTC. Translation: CASSLRVSSYEQYF. V and J are TRBV27 and TRBJ2-7; D is undetermined. With 3 bases removed from V and 0 bases from J, the gap between germline ends came to 9 bases. The CDR3 consists of 14 residues. CDR1 is MNHEY, CDR2 SMNVEV, per germline (reference sequence).

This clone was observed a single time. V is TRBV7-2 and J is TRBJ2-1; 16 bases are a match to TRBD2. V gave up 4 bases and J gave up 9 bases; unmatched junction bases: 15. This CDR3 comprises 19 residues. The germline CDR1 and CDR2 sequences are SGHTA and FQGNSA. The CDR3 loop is CASSSPPGTSGGGQGEQFF. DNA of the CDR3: TGTGCCAGCAGCTCACCACCCGGGACTAGCGGGGGGGGGCAGGGTGAGCAGTTCTTC.

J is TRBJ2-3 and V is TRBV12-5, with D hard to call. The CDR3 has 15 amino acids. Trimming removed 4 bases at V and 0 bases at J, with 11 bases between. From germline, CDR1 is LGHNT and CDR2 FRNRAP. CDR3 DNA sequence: TGTGCTAGTGGTTGGCAGTCTGCAAGCACAGATACGCAGTATTTT. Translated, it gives CASGWQSASTDTQYF.

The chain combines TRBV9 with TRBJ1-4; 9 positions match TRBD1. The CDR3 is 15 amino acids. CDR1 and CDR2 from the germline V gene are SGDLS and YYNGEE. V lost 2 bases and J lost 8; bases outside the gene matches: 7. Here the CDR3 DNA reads TGTGCCAGCAGCGTTGGGGGACAGGGCATGGAAAAACTGTTTTTT. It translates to CASSVGGQGMEKLFF.

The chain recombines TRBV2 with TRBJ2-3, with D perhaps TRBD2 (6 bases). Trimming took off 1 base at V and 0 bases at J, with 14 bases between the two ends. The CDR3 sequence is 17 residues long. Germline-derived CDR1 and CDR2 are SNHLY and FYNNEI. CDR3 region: CASSEGLASPSTDTQYF. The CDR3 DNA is TGTGCCAGCAGTGAAGGTCTAGCGAGCCCGAGCACAGATACGCAGTATTTT.

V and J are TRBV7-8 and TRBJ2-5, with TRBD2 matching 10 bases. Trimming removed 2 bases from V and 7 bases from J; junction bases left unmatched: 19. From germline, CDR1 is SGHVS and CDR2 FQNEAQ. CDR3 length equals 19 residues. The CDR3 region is CASSLRTSGAITKRGTQYF. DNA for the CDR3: TGTGCCAGCAGCTTAAGAACTAGCGGGGCAATTACTAAGAGAGGGACCCAGTACTTC.

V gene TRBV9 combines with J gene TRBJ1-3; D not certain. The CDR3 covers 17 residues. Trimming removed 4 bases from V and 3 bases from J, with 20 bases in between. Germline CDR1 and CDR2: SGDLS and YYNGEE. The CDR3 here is CASSPRAEGYFGNTIYF. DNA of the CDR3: TGTGCCAGCAGCCCAAGAGCCGAGGGCTACTTTGGAAACACCATATATTTT.

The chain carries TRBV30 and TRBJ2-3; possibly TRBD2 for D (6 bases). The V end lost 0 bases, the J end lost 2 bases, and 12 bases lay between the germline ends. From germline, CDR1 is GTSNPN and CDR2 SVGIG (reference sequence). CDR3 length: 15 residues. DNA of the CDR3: TGTGCCTGGAGTGTCTACGGGGGTTACACAGATACGCAGTATTTT. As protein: CAWSVYGGYTDTQYF.

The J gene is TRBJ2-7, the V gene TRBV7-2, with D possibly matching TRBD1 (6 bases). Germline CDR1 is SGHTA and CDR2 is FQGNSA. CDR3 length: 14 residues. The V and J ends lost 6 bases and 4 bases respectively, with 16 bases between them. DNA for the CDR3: TGTGCCAGCAGTTTACAGGGCCGAGCTTACGAGCAGTACTTC. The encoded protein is CASSLQGRAYEQYF.

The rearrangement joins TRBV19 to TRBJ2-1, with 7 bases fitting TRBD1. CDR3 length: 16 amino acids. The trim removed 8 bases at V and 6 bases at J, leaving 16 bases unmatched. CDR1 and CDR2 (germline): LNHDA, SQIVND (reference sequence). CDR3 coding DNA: TGTGCCAGTCAGGGACAGTCCGCCGAAGAAAGCAATGAGCAGTTCTTC. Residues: CASQGQSAEESNEQFF.